The 6 T cell receptor beta chains in this list originate from one sample, sequenced in a study of blood T cell repertoires in COVID-19. Measured with immunoSEQ multiplex PCR; TCRdb has only the in-frame clones, and not every one. The sample holds over 400,000 clones, 70% to 90% seen once. Specimen: peripheral blood. These receptors were collected from a human donor in a cohort sampled during active COVID-19.

The CDR3 loop reads CASSPGQLFTGELFF. CDR3 nucleotide sequence: TGTGCCAGCAGCCCTGGGCAGTTATTCACCGGGGAGCTGTTTTTT. This rearrangement joins TRBV11-3 to TRBJ2-2, with no clear D. Trimming left V 5 bases short and J 4 bases short, with 14 bases between. The CDR3 extends over 15 amino acids. Germline CDR1 is SGHNT and CDR2 is YENEEA.

V and J are TRBV24-1 and TRBJ2-3; possible D gene TRBD2, 5 bases. Germline V gives CDR1 KGHDR, CDR2 SFDVKD. V was trimmed by 7 bases and J by 4 bases, leaving 14 bases between them. This CDR3 spans 14 amino acids. The CDR3 DNA is TGTGCCACCAGCGCAGCCCTGAGGGCAGATACGCAGTATTTT. Translating gives CATSAALRADTQYF.

The chain carries TRBV6-5 and TRBJ2-1; TRBD2 is a possible D gene (6 bases). Germline V lookup: CDR1 MNHEY, CDR2 SVGAGI. CDR3 length equals 13 residues. The V gene lost 3 bases and the J gene lost 10 bases, with 13 bases spanning the gap. CDR3: CASSYPGVREQFF. Here the CDR3 DNA reads TGTGCCAGCAGTTATCCGGGGGTGAGAGAGCAGTTCTTC.

The gene calls are TRBV3-1 (or the pseudogene TRBV3-2) and TRBJ1-1; D is perhaps TRBD1 (6 bases). V gave up 3 bases and J gave up 7 bases, with 15 bases separating them. This CDR3 has 14 amino acids. The germline V gene encodes CDR1 LGHDT and CDR2 YNNKEL (reference sequence). DNA of the CDR3: TGTGCCAGCAGCCAGCTGGTGGGGGCGTTTGAAGCTTTCTTT. Protein product: CASSQLVGAFEAFF.

Details on this clone: Other DNA sequences of this sample code for an identical CDR3. J is TRBJ1-4 and V is TRBV28, with 7 bases aligning to TRBD1. Trimming took 7 bases from V and 0 from J; bases not matched to a gene: 5. Germline V CDR1 and CDR2: MDHEN, SYDVKM. This CDR3 has 15 residues. CDR3 bases: TGTGCCAGCACTACTACAGGGGCAACTAATGAAAAACTGTTTTTT. Protein product: CASTTTGATNEKLFF.

This sequence joins TRBV25-1 and TRBJ2-7; tentative D call: TRBD1 (6 bases). The CDR3 runs to 13 residues. Trimming cost V 4 bases and J 7 bases, with 14 bases left between them. Germline values: CDR1 MGHDK, CDR2 SYGVNS. CDR3 protein: CASSGQVVWEQYF. The CDR3 coding sequence is TGTGCCAGCAGTGGACAGGTTGTCTGGGAGCAGTACTTC.